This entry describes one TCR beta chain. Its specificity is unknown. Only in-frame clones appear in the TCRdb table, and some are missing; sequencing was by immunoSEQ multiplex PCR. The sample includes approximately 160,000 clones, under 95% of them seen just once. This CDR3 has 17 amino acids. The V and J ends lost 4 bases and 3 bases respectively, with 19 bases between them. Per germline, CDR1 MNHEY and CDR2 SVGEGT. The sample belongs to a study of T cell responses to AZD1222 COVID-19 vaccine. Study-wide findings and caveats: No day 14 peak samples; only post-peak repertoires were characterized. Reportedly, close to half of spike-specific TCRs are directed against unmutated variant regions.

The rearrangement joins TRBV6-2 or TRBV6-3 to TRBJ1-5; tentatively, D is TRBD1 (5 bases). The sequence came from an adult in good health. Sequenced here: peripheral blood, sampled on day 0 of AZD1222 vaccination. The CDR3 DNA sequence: TGTGCCAGCAGTTTCGCCATCCGGGACGGGGACAATCAGCCCCAGCATTTT. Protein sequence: CASSFAIRDGDNQPQHF.